The 10 T cell receptor beta chains below all came from one sample that was sequenced in a study of T cell repertoires in cytomegalovirus infection. TCRdb itself ran the reads through MiXCR, one entry per CDR3 protein. Here the sample spans fewer than 700,000 distinct CDR3 sequences, 20% to 30% being singletons. Material for sequencing was CD8+ T cells from PBMCs. The receptors here all came from a human donor in good health (CMV status not recorded). Some clones in this sample may be carry-over from other donors' samples.

The rearrangement joins TRBV7-9 to TRBJ2-7; tentative D call: TRBD1 (6 bases). Trimming removed 1 base at V and 1 base at J, with 11 bases between. The CDR3 consists of 15 residues. Germline V lookup: CDR1 SEHNR, CDR2 FQNEAQ (reference sequence). The CDR3 reads CASSLGRDISYEQYV. CDR3 in DNA: TGTGCCAGCAGCTTAGGCCGGGACATTTCCTACGAGCAGTACGTC.

This chain connects TRBV28 to TRBJ1-2; 12 bases map to TRBD1. V lost 11 bases, J lost 6 bases, and 4 bases stayed unmatched. The CDR3 extends over 12 amino acids. The germline V gene encodes CDR1 MDHEN and CDR2 SYDVKM. Here the CDR3 reads CAYGTGGNGYTF. CDR3 DNA: TGTGCCTACGGGACAGGGGGCAATGGCTACACCTTC.

This clonotype occurred many times. The V call is TRBV6-2 or TRBV6-3, the J call TRBJ2-1; TRBD2 aligns across 11 bases. Germline assignment: CDR1 MNHEY and CDR2 SVGEGT. The J segment lost 9 bases and the V segment lost 8 bases, leaving 9 bases of the junction unmatched. This CDR3 comprises 14 residues. The CDR3: CASLTSGGGAEQFF. The DNA for the CDR3 is TGTGCCAGCTTAACTAGCGGGGGTGGCGCTGAGCAGTTCTTC.

This clonotype came up many times. V usage is TRBV12-3 or TRBV12-4 and J usage is TRBJ2-1, with D tentatively TRBD2 (5 bases). CDR3 length: 16 amino acids. With 1 base removed from V and 5 bases from J, the gap between germline ends came to 15 bases. The CDR3: CASSLGLARENNEQFF. CDR3 nucleotide sequence: TGTGCCAGCAGTTTAGGTCTAGCTAGGGAGAACAATGAGCAGTTCTTC.

This clonotype occurred many times. This rearrangement joins TRBV7-9 to TRBJ2-2; the D gene is possibly TRBD1 (6 bases). The CDR3 is made up of 14 amino acids. Germline V CDR1 and CDR2: SEHNR, FQNEAQ (reference sequence). Trimming took off 5 bases at V and 6 bases at J, with 13 bases between the two ends. The chain's CDR3 is CASSQTGLAGELFF. DNA of the CDR3: TGTGCCAGCAGCCAAACAGGGTTGGCCGGGGAGCTGTTTTTT. Supplemented by reference TRBV7-9 and TRBJ2-2, the full variable domain reads DTGVSQNPRHKITKRGQNVTFRCDPISEHNRLYWYRQTLGQGPEFLTYFQNEAQLEKSRLLSDRFSAERPKGSFSTLEIQRTEQGDSAMYLCASSQTGLAGELFFGEGSRLTVL.

The gene calls are TRBV12-3 or TRBV12-4 and TRBJ1-1, with D uncertain. There are 13 residues in the CDR3. V was clipped by 7 bases and J by 1 base, with 10 bases between them. In DNA form, the CDR3 reads TGTGCCAGCACTTATCACGGGAACACTGAAGCTTTCTTT. Its protein product is CASTYHGNTEAFF.

This clonotype occurred many times. The chain joins TRBV6-2 or TRBV6-3 to TRBJ1-1; TRBD1 is a possible D gene (6 bases). The V end lost 6 bases, the J end lost 4 bases, and 15 bases lay between the germline ends. Germline lookup yields CDR1 MNHEY and CDR2 SVGEGT. The CDR3 spans 14 residues. The CDR3 coding sequence is TGTGCCAGCAGCCTAGCCCCCAGGGGCACTGAAGCTTTCTTT. Translating gives CASSLAPRGTEAFF.

This clonotype was detected many times. CDR3 region: CASSSGQVLEAFF. The CDR3 bases are TGTGCCAGCAGTTCAGGACAGGTCCTCGAAGCTTTCTTT. This chain joins TRBV6-5 and TRBJ1-1; 7 positions agree with TRBD1. The CDR3 runs 13 residues. With 4 bases clipped from V and 8 bases from J, the junction kept 7 bases outside the gene matches. Germline CDR1 MNHEY, CDR2 SVGAGI.

The chain links TRBV20-1 to TRBJ1-1, with no clear D. The CDR3 sequence is 13 residues long. Germline lookup yields CDR1 DFQATT and CDR2 SNEGSKA (reference sequence). Trimming stripped 5 bases from V and 6 bases from J, with 16 bases between. CDR3 bases: TGCAGTGCTCACACAAGTCGACGGGCTGAAGCTTTCTTT. Translation gives CSAHTSRRAEAFF.

The CDR3 DNA follows: TGTGCCAGCAGCCTTCGATGGGACAACAATGAGCAGTTCTTC. It codes for CASSLRWDNNEQFF. The rearrangement joins TRBV5-6 to TRBJ2-1; a possible D gene is TRBD1 (6 bases). This CDR3 contains 14 residues. Between the trimmed V and J ends, which lost 4 bases and 5 bases, there was a span of 13 bases. CDR1 is SGHDT, CDR2 YYEEEE, per germline.